This TCR beta chain originates from a study of blood T cell repertoires in COVID-19. Study context: Collection of acute and convalescent COVID-19 samples took place in the United States, Italy and Spain. The cDNA or gDNA used as material had been derived from T cells, B-cell-depleted T cells, or PBMCs.

Study processing details: Nucleated cell counts were estimated from reference gene primer amplification. Here immunoSEQ multiplex PCR was the method, and the copy in TCRdb shows in-frame clones only, minus some. V, J and clone size are taken as reported in that table, and D and trimming were inferred from the DNA itself. Counted here are about 91,000 clones, around four fifths occurring once; the ten biggest clones make up roughly a tenth. The germline gives CDR1 LNHDA, CDR2 SQIVND (reference sequence). The CDR3 extends over 15 amino acids. V was pared by 7 bases and J by 2 bases, with 7 bases of the junction left unmatched.

Sequencing was done on a sample of peripheral blood. The TCR was taken from a woman of 80 years or more with acute or convalescent COVID-19. The chain is built from TRBV19 and TRBJ2-1; 8 bases are shared with TRBD2. The CDR3 DNA sequence: TGTGCCAGTAAATCTAGCGGGCACGCCTACAATGAGCAGTTCTTC. Translated: CASKSSGHAYNEQFF.